These T cell receptor beta chains were read from a single sample in a study of T cells in Graves' hyperthyroidism and ophthalmopathy. Each CDR3 protein gets one entry after TCRdb re-called the multiplex PCR reads with MiXCR. Here the sample spans about 710,000 distinct CDR3 sequences, 16% being singletons. Sequencing was done on a sample of blood. The receptors stem from a man aged 18-30 years with Graves' hyperthyroidism. Both conserved end residues are part of each CDR3. D genes are given only for firm matches. Rows give clone size only sometimes, using once, few, many, or a class for an expanded clone.

size: many; J: TRBJ1-1; D: .; V: TRBV18; CDR3: CASSPRRGDTEAFF; DNA: TGTGCCAGCTCACCACGCAGGGGAGACACTGAAGCTTTCTTT
size: few; J: TRBJ1-4; D: TRBD1; V: TRBV5-4; CDR3: CASSYGTGGGKLFF; DNA: TGTGCCAGCAGCTATGGGACAGGGGGAGGAAAACTGTTTTTT
size: .; J: TRBJ2-1; D: .; V: TRBV12-3/TRBV12-4; CDR3: CASSPFTMGEQFF; DNA: TGTGCCAGCAGTCCCTTCACGATGGGGGAGCAGTTCTTC
size: many; J: TRBJ2-5; D: .; V: TRBV7-3; CDR3: CASRDQGPFTGETQYF; DNA: TGTGCCAGCAGGGACCAGGGACCCTTCACGGGAGAGACCCAGTACTTC
size: few; J: TRBJ2-1; D: .; V: TRBV6-2/TRBV6-3; CDR3: CAGRIGANEQFF; DNA: TGTGCCGGCAGGATAGGAGCGAATGAGCAGTTCTTC
size: few; J: TRBJ1-5; D: .; V: TRBV18; CDR3: CASSRLSTDTQHF; DNA: TGTGCCAGCTCACGGCTTAGCACAGATACGCAGCATTTT
size: .; J: TRBJ2-7; D: .; V: TRBV11-2; CDR3: CASSLGSPSPGREQYF; DNA: TGTGCCAGCAGCTTAGGGTCCCCTTCCCCCGGGCGCGAGCAGTACTTC
size: .; J: TRBJ2-1; D: TRBD2; V: TRBV5-5; CDR3: CASSTRPGLAGAHEQFF; DNA: TGTGCCAGCAGCACACGGCCGGGACTAGCGGGAGCCCATGAGCAGTTCTTC
size: .; J: TRBJ2-3; D: .; V: TRBV7-2; CDR3: CASRKTGAPDTQYF; DNA: TGTGCCAGCCGGAAGACGGGGGCGCCAGATACGCAGTATTTT
size: few; J: TRBJ2-7; D: .; V: TRBV9; CDR3: CASSVDQGIPYEQYF; DNA: TGTGCCAGCAGCGTAGATCAGGGGATTCCCTACGAGCAGTACTTC
size: .; J: TRBJ2-3; D: TRBD2; V: TRBV7-2; CDR3: CASSPTGGRAASTDTQYF; DNA: TGCGCCAGCAGCCCCACGGGGGGTCGCGCGGCTAGCACAGATACGCAGTATTTT
size: many; J: TRBJ2-7; D: TRBD2; V: TRBV28; CDR3: CASRTPGGRAHEQYF; DNA: TGTGCCAGCAGAACCCCCGGCGGGAGGGCCCACGAGCAGTACTTC
size: few; J: TRBJ2-7; D: TRBD1; V: TRBV20-1; CDR3: CSALTRDSNNEQYF; DNA: TGCAGTGCCTTAACCAGGGACAGCAACAACGAGCAGTACTTC
size: .; J: TRBJ2-7; D: TRBD2; V: TRBV10-2; CDR3: CATREGGISSYEQYF; DNA: TGCGCCACCAGGGAGGGAGGGATAAGCTCCTACGAGCAGTACTTC
size: many; J: TRBJ1-1; D: .; V: TRBV11-3; CDR3: CASSTHRDGTEAFF; DNA: TGTGCCAGCAGCACTCACAGGGACGGCACTGAAGCTTTCTTT
size: many; J: TRBJ2-3; D: .; V: TRBV5-1; CDR3: CASQRTPSTDTQYF; DNA: TGCGCCAGCCAAAGGACGCCTAGCACAGATACGCAGTATTTT
size: .; J: TRBJ1-2; D: TRBD1; V: TRBV5-1; CDR3: CASSLIFSQGDYGYTF; DNA: TGCGCCAGCAGCTTAATATTCTCCCAGGGGGACTATGGCTACACCTTC
size: many; J: TRBJ2-7; D: TRBD1; V: TRBV7-9; CDR3: CASSLTGGDEQYF; DNA: TGTGCCAGCAGCTTAACAGGGGGCGACGAGCAGTACTTC
size: .; J: TRBJ2-3; D: .; V: TRBV7-9; CDR3: CASSLPVRDTQYF; DNA: TGTGCCAGCAGCCTCCCAGTCCGAGATACGCAGTATTTT
size: .; J: TRBJ1-4; D: .; V: TRBV29-1; CDR3: CSVELGASEKLFF; DNA: TGCAGCGTTGAGTTGGGGGCGAGTGAAAAACTGTTTTTT
size: many; J: TRBJ1-2; D: .; V: TRBV2; CDR3: CASSPLGGYYGYTF; DNA: TGTGCCAGCAGTCCGTTGGGGGGTTACTATGGCTACACCTTC
size: few; J: TRBJ1-2; D: .; V: TRBV7-9; CDR3: CASSGQGASDGYTF; DNA: TGTGCCAGCAGCGGCCAAGGGGCGTCGGATGGCTACACCTTC
size: few; J: TRBJ2-7; D: .; V: TRBV5-5; CDR3: CASSHAGNRFYEQYF; DNA: TGTGCCAGCAGCCATGCCGGAAACCGATTCTACGAGCAGTACTTC
size: few; J: TRBJ2-3; D: TRBD2; V: TRBV20-1; CDR3: CSADSGSLADTQYF; DNA: TGCAGTGCCGATAGCGGGAGTCTGGCAGATACGCAGTATTTT
size: few; J: TRBJ2-6; D: .; V: TRBV7-8; CDR3: CASSRPVRLGASGANVLTF; DNA: TGTGCCAGCAGCAGACCCGTCCGCCTGGGGGCATCTGGGGCCAACGTCCTGACTTTC
size: many; J: TRBJ2-7; D: .; V: TRBV6-5; CDR3: CASSYRHTEVYEQYF; DNA: TGTGCCAGCAGTTACAGGCACACCGAGGTCTACGAGCAGTACTTC
size: .; J: TRBJ1-2; D: TRBD1; V: TRBV5-1; CDR3: CASSSYGQGLYGYTF; DNA: TGCGCCAGCAGCTCTTACGGACAGGGTCTCTATGGCTACACCTTC
size: many; J: TRBJ2-7; D: .; V: TRBV20-1; CDR3: CSAPSRANEQYF; DNA: TGCAGTGCCCCTAGTAGGGCCAACGAGCAGTACTTC
size: .; J: TRBJ1-2; D: .; V: TRBV2; CDR3: CASSDRLSNYGYTF; DNA: TGTGCCAGCAGTGATCGTCTCTCTAACTATGGCTACACCTTC
size: many; J: TRBJ1-1; D: .; V: TRBV30; CDR3: CAWTVGRKGDTEAFF; DNA: TGTGCCTGGACTGTAGGTCGAAAAGGGGACACTGAAGCTTTCTTT
size: many; J: TRBJ2-3; D: TRBD1; V: TRBV5-6; CDR3: CASSLTGAQNTDTQYF; DNA: TGTGCCAGCAGCCTAACAGGGGCCCAAAACACAGATACGCAGTATTTT
size: few; J: TRBJ2-4; D: .; V: TRBV18; CDR3: CASSPGPSVQYF; DNA: TGTGCCAGCTCACCGGGGCCCAGCGTTCAGTACTTC
size: .; J: TRBJ2-5; D: .; V: TRBV15; CDR3: CATSRVGGVETQYF; DNA: TGTGCCACCAGCAGAGTGGGAGGAGTGGAGACCCAGTACTTC
size: .; J: TRBJ2-1; D: TRBD1; V: TRBV6-5; CDR3: CASSYSIWTGTGRTVANEQFF; DNA: TGTGCCAGCAGTTACTCGATTTGGACAGGGACTGGCAGAACTGTGGCGAATGAGCAGTTCTTC
size: many; J: TRBJ2-3; D: TRBD1; V: TRBV28; CDR3: CASTPARDSPTDTQYF; DNA: TGTGCCAGCACCCCTGCACGGGACAGTCCAACAGATACGCAGTATTTT
size: .; J: TRBJ2-5; D: .; V: TRBV10-1; CDR3: CASSTSTEGGTQYF; DNA: TGCGCCAGCAGTACCTCGACGGAGGGGGGGACCCAGTACTTC
size: many; J: TRBJ1-1; D: TRBD1; V: TRBV12-5; CDR3: CASGLVLTGGELTEAFF; DNA: TGTGCTAGTGGTTTGGTACTAACAGGGGGGGAGTTGACTGAAGCTTTCTTT
size: .; J: TRBJ2-2; D: TRBD1; V: TRBV5-1; CDR3: CASWTGGNGELFF; DNA: TGCGCCAGCTGGACAGGGGGTAACGGGGAGCTGTTTTTT
size: few; J: TRBJ1-1; D: .; V: TRBV7-2; CDR3: CASSFRPSRNTEAFF; DNA: TGTGCCAGCAGCTTTAGACCGTCTAGGAACACTGAAGCTTTCTTT
size: few; J: TRBJ1-1; D: .; V: TRBV7-9; CDR3: CASSFPQGLNTEAFF; DNA: TGTGCCAGCAGCTTCCCACAGGGATTGAACACTGAAGCTTTCTTT
size: many; J: TRBJ2-7; D: .; V: TRBV10-3; CDR3: CAISLAGPTYEQYF; DNA: TGTGCCATCAGTCTGGCGGGCCCGACCTACGAGCAGTACTTC
size: many; J: TRBJ2-5; D: TRBD2; V: TRBV6-2/TRBV6-3; CDR3: CASSYPGGPGWETQYF; DNA: TGTGCCAGCAGTTACCCGGGAGGGCCAGGATGGGAGACCCAGTACTTC
size: few; J: TRBJ2-1; D: TRBD1; V: TRBV29-1; CDR3: CSASEGARDEQFF; DNA: TGCAGCGCCAGCGAGGGGGCGAGGGATGAGCAGTTCTTC
size: .; J: TRBJ2-7; D: .; V: TRBV19; CDR3: CASSMGLAYEQHF; DNA: TGTGCCAGTAGTATGGGGCTAGCGTACGAGCAGCACTTC
size: many; J: TRBJ1-2; D: TRBD1; V: TRBV28; CDR3: CASTPPGQGAVNYGYTF; DNA: TGTGCCAGCACCCCCCCGGGACAGGGGGCGGTTAACTATGGCTACACCTTC
size: many; J: TRBJ2-1; D: TRBD2; V: TRBV6-6; CDR3: CASSYLAGEINEQFF; DNA: TGTGCCAGCAGTTACCTAGCGGGAGAGATCAATGAGCAGTTCTTC
size: many; J: TRBJ2-1; D: .; V: TRBV7-2; CDR3: CASSSPYSNEQFF; DNA: TGTGCCAGCAGCTCGCCTTACTCTAATGAGCAGTTCTTC
size: many; J: TRBJ2-1; D: TRBD1; V: TRBV14; CDR3: CASSLAGTVQFF; DNA: TGTGCCAGCAGCCTAGCCGGGACAGTGCAGTTCTTC
size: many; J: TRBJ2-3; D: TRBD2; V: TRBV28; CDR3: CASSLSLAGAVDTQYF; DNA: TGTGCCAGCAGCTTGTCACTAGCGGGAGCGGTAGATACGCAGTATTTT